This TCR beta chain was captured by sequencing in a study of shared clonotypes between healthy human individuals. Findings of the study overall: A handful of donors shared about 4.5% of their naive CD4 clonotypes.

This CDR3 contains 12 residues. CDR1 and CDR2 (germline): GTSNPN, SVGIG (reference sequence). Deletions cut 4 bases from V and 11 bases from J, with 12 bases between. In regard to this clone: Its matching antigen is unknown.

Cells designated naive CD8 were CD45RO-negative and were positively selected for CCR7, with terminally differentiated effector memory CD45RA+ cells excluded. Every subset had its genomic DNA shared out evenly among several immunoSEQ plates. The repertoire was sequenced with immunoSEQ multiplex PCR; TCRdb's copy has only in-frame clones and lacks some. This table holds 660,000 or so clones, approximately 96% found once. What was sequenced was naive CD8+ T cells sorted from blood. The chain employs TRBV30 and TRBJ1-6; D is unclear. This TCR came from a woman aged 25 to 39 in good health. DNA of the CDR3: TGTGCCTGGACCCTGGAAGAGGCACCCCTCCACTTT. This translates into CAWTLEEAPLHF.